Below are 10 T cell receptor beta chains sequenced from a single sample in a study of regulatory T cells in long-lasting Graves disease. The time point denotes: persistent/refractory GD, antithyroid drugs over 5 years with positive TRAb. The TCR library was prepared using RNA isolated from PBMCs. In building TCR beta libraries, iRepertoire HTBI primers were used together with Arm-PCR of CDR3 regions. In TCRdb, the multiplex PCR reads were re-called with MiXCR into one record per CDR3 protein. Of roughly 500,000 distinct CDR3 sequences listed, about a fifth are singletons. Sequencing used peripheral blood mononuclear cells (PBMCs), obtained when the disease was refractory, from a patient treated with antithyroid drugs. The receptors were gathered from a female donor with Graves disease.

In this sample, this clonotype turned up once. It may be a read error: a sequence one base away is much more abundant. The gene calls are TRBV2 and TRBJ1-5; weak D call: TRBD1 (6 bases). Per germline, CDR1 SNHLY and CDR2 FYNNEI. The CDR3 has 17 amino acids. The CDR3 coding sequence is TGTGCCAGCAGTGAAGATCGGTTACAGGGCGACAATCGGCCCCAGCATTTT. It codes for CASSEDRLQGDNRPQHF.

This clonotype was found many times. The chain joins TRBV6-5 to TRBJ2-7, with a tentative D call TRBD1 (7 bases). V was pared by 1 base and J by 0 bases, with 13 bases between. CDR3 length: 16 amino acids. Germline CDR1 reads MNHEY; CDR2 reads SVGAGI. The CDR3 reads CASSYLTGRNSYEQYF. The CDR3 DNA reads TGTGCCAGCAGTTACTTGACAGGGAGGAACTCCTACGAGCAGTACTTC.

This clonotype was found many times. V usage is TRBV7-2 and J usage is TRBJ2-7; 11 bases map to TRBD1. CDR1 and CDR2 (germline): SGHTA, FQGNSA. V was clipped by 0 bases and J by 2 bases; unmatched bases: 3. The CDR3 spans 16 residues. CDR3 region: CASSLAGQGGTYEQYF. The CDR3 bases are TGTGCCAGCAGCTTAGCGGGACAGGGGGGGACCTACGAGCAGTACTTC.

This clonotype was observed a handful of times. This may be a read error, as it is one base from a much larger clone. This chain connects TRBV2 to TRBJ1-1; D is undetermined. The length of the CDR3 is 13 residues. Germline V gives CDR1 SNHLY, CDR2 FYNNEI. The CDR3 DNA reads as TGTGCCAGCAGTGGGGCGGGGAACACTGAAGCTCTCTTT. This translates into CASSGAGNTEALF.

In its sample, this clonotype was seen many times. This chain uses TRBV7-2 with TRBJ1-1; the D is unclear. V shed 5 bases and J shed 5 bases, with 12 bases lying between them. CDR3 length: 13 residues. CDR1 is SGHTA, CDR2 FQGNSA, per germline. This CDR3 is CASSPRLGTEAFF. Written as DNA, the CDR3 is TGTGCCAGCAGCCCAAGGCTGGGGACTGAAGCTTTCTTT. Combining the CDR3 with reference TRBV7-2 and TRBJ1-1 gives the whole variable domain GAGVSQSPSNKVTEKGKDVELRCDPISGHTALYWYRQSLGQGLEFLIYFQGNSAPDKSGLPSDRFSAERTGGSVSTLTIQRTQQEDSAVYLCASSPRLGTEAFFGQGTRLTVV.

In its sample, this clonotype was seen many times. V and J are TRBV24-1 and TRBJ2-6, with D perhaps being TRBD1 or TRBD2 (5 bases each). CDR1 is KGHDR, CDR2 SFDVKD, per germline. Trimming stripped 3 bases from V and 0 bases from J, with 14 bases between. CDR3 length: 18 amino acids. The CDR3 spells CATSDPPGRSSGANVLTF. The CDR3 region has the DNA TGTGCCACCAGTGATCCGCCGGGACGGTCCTCTGGGGCCAACGTCCTGACTTTC.

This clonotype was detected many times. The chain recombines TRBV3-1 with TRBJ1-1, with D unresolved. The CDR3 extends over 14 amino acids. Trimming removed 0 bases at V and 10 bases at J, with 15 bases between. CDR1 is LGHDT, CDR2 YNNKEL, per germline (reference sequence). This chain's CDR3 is CASSQDLLAGRAFF. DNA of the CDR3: TGTGCCAGCAGCCAAGATTTATTGGCCGGTAGAGCTTTCTTT.

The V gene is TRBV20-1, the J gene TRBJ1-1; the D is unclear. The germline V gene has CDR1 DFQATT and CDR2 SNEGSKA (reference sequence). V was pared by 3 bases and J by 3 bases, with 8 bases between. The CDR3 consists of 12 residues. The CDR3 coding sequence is TGCAGTGCTAGGGAAGCGTACACTGAAGCTTTCTTT. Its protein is CSAREAYTEAFF.

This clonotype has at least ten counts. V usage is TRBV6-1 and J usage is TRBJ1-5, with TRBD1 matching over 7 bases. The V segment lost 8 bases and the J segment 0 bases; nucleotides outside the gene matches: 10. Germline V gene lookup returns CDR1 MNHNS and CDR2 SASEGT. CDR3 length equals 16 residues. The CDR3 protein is CASCKDRSISNQPQHF. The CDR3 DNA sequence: TGTGCCAGCTGCAAGGACAGGAGTATTAGCAATCAGCCCCAGCATTTT.

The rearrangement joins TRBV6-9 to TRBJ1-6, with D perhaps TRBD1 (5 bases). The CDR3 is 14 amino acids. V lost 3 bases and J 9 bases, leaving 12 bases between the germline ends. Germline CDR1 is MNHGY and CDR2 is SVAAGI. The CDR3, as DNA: TGTGCCAGCAGTTACCGGGACTCGACTTCACCCCTCCACTTT. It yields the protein CASSYRDSTSPLHF.